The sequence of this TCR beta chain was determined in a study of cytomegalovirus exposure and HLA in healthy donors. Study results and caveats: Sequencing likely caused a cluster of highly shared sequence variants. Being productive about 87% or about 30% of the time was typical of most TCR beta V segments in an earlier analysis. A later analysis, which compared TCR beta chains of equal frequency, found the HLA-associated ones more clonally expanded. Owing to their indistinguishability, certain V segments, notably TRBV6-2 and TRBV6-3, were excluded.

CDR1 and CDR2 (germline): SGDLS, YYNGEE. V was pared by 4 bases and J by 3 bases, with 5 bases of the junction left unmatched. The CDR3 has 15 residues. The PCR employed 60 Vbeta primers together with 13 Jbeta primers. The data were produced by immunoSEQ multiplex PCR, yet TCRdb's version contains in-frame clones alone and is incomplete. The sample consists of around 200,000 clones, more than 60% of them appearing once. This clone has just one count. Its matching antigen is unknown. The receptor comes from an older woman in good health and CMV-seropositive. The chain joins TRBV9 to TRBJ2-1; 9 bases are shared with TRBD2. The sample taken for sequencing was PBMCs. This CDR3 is CASSPGAGGYNEQFF. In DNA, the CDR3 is TGTGCCAGCAGCCCCGGAGCGGGAGGCTACAATGAGCAGTTCTTC.